This TCR beta chain originates from a study of monozygotic twins with inflammatory bowel disease. Each CDR3 protein gets one entry in TCRdb, which reprocessed the 5' RACE reads and gives no DNA. The table gives a few hundred thousand distinct CDR3 sequences; the top ten clones make up less than 2% of it. CDR1 SGHVS and CDR2 FQNEAQ come from the germline V gene. This CDR3 contains 14 residues. J is TRBJ1-1 and V is TRBV7-8. Sequencing was done on a sample of blood. This receptor was identified in a human donor with ulcerative colitis or Crohn's disease, or a healthy co-twin of an affected twin (not recorded which). CDR3 sequence reads: CASSITLGNTEAFF.